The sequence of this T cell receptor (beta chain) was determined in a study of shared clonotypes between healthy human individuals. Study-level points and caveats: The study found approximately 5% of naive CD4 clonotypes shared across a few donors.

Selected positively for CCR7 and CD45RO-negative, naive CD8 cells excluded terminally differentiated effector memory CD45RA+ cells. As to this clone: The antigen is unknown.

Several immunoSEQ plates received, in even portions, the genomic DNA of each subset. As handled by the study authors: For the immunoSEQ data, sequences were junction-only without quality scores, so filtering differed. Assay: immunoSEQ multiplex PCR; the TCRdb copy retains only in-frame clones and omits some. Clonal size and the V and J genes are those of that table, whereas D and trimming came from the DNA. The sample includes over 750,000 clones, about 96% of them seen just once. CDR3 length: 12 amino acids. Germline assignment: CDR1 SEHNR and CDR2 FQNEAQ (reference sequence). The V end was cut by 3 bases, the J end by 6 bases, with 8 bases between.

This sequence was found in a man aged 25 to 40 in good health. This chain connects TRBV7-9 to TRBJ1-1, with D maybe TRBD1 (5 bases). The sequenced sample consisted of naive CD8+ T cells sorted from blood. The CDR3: CASSFMGPEAFF. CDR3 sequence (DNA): TGTGCCAGCAGCTTTATGGGGCCTGAAGCTTTCTTT.